The source of this TCR beta chain is a study of blood T cell repertoires in COVID-19. On the study more broadly: The United States, Italy and Spain supplied acute and convalescent COVID-19 samples. PBMCs, B-cell-depleted T cells, or T cells were the source of the cDNA or gDNA that made up the material.

CDR3 length: 13 amino acids. J was trimmed by 7 bases and V by 1 base; bases with no gene match: 1. Study processing details: Amplification of reference gene primers provided the estimated nucleated cell counts. Sequencing was performed with immunoSEQ multiplex PCR; in TCRdb, only in-frame clones are kept and a portion is missing. V and J calls and clone size are given by that table; D and trimming were obtained from the DNA. Among about 210,000 clones listed, approximately 80% were seen once. The sequence was collected from a man aged 25 to 40 with acute COVID-19. The chain combines TRBV12-3 or TRBV12-4 with TRBJ1-5; TRBD1 aligns across 7 bases. Material: PBMCs or T cells enriched from blood (not recorded which). The CDR3 region has the DNA TGTGCCAGCAGTTTAGACAGGGGACAGCCCCAGCATTTT. Protein product: CASSLDRGQPQHF.